This T cell receptor beta chain was profiled in a study of blood T cell repertoires in COVID-19. For the study at large: T cells, B-cell-depleted T cells, or PBMCs supplied cDNA or gDNA.

Profiled with immunoSEQ multiplex PCR; TCRdb holds only in-frame clones, not every one. Among around 260,000 clones, 86% were seen once, and the ten largest hold around 3%. This clone was seen only a few times. CDR3 size: 14 residues. Trimming pared 3 bases from V and 6 bases from J, leaving 12 bases between. CDR1 and CDR2 from the germline V gene are MNHNS and SASEGT. V gene TRBV6-1 combines with J gene TRBJ2-1; a possible D gene is TRBD2 (7 bases). Sequenced sample: peripheral blood. This clonotype was obtained from a woman in her 30s with active or convalescent COVID-19. DNA of the CDR3: TGTGCCAGCAGTGATGGGGGGGCAGGCAATGAGCAGTTCTTC. Its protein is CASSDGGAGNEQFF.